This section outlines one T cell receptor beta chain sequence together with its context. This specimen belongs to a study of Graves' ophthalmopathy and Graves' hyperthyroidism. The length of the CDR3 is 14 residues. The V gene lost 1 base and the J gene lost 5 bases, with 11 bases spanning the gap. The germline gives CDR1 LGHNA, CDR2 YSLEER. Amplification of the TCR beta CDR3 regions used RNA transcripts (as template). The workflow started with a first-round RT-PCR run with HTBI primers and then moved on to a second-round multiplex PCR. TCRdb used MiXCR to reprocess the multiplex PCR reads, holding one entry per CDR3 protein. The table lists over a million distinct CDR3 sequences, about 35% of them singletons. Other autoimmune diseases, uncontrolled infections, pregnancy or lactation excluded patients from enrollment.

The TCR comes from an adult man with Graves' hyperthyroidism. Input material: peripheral blood or thyroid tissue (not recorded which). The J gene is TRBJ1-1, the V gene TRBV4-3; tentative D call: TRBD1 (5 bases). In DNA form, the CDR3 reads TGCGCCAGCAGCCAAGGACAGTATGGGACTGAAGCTTTCTTT. It encodes CASSQGQYGTEAFF.